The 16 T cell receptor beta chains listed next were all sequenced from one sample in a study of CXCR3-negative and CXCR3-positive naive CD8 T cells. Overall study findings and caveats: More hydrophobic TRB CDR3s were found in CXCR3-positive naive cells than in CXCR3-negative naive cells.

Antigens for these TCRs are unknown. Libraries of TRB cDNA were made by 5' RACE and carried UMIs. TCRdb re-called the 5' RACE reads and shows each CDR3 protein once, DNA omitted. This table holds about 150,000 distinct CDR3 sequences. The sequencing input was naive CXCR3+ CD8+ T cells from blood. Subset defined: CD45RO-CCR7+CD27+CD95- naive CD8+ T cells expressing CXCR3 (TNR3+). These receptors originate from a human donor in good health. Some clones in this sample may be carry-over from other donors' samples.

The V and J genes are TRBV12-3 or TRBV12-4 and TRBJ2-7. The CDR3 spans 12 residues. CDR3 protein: CASSIDAYEQYF.

CDR3 protein: CASSPEGAGSGTDYEQYF. The chain joins TRBV4-1 to TRBJ2-7; the TCRdb call, TRBD1, lacks DNA for checking. The CDR3 spans 18 residues. CDR1 and CDR2 (germline): MGHRA, YSYEKL.

CDR3 residues: CASRDAGQETQYF. V usage is TRBV12-3 or TRBV12-4 and J usage is TRBJ2-5; TCRdb picks TRBD2, but there is no DNA to check that call. The CDR3 is 13 amino acids.

CDR3 region: CASSQEGRGQNEQFF. This chain connects TRBV4-1 to TRBJ2-1; the TCRdb call, TRBD1, lacks DNA for checking. Germline CDR1 MGHRA, CDR2 YSYEKL. The CDR3 length is 15 residues.

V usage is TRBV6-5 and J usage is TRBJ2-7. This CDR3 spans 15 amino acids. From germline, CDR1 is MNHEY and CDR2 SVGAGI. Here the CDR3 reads CASSFSDRPPYEQYF.

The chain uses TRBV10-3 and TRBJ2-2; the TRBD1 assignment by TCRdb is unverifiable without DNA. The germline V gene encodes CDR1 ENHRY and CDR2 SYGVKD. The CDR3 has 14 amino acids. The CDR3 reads CASGAGLSTGELFF.

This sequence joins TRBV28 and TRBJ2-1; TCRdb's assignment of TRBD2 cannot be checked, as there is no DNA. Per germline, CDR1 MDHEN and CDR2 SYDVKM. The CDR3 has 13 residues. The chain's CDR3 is CASSSRSGNEQFF.

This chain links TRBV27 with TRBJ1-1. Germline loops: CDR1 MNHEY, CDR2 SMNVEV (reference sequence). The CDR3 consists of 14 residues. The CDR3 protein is CASSLDDVGTEAFF.

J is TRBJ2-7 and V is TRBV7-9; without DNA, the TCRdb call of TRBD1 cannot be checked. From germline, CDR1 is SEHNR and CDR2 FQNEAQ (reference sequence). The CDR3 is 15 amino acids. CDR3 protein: CASSLGRRGDYEQYF.

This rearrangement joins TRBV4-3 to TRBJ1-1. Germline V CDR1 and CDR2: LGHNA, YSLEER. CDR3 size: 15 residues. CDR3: CASSQDFGANTEAFF.

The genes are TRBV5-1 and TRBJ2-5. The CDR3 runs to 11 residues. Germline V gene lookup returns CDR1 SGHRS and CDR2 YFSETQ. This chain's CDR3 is CASSYKETQYF.

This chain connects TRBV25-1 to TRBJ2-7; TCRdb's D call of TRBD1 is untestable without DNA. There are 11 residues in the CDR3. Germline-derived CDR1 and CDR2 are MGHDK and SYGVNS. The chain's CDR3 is CASSGWGEQYF.

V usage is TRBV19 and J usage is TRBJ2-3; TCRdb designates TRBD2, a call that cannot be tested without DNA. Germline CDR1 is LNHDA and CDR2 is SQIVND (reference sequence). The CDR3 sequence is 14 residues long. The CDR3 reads CASSMRGITDTQYF.

The CDR3: CATSREGQMGTEAFF. V gene TRBV15 combines with J gene TRBJ1-1. Germline V lookup: CDR1 LNHNV, CDR2 YYDKDF (reference sequence). This CDR3 region has 15 residues. Based on the CDR3 plus reference TRBV15 and TRBJ1-1, the full variable domain is DAMVIQNPRYQVTQFGKPVTLSCSQTLNHNVMYWYQQKSSQAPKLLFHYYDKDFNNEADTPDNFQSRRPNTSFCFLDIRSPGLGDTAMYLCATSREGQMGTEAFFGQGTRLTVV.

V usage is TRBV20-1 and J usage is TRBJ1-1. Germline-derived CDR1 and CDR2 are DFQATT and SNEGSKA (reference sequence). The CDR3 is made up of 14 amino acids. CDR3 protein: CSAPQGQAVTEAFF.

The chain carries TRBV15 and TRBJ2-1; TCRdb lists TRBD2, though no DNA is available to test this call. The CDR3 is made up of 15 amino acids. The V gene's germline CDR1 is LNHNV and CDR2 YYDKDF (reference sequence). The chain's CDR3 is CATSRVGRDLNEQFF.